These 5 T cell receptor beta chains were sequenced from one sample in a study of PD-1 blockade in classical Hodgkin lymphoma. Time point defined: cycle 4 day 1 (C4D1), after five to seven weeks of nivolumab. Every single patient, without exception, relapsed after autologous stem cell transplantation, and brentuximab vedotin exposure varied. Data came from immunoSEQ multiplex PCR; TCRdb stores just in-frame clones and leaves some out. In the table there are fewer than 30,000 clones, over 55% of which are singletons. The sample was peripheral blood mononuclear cells (PBMCs), taken before the fourth cycle of nivolumab. These receptors originate from a human donor with classical Hodgkin lymphoma.

This clone was found a few times. The chain employs TRBV5-1 and TRBJ2-7; TRBD2 is a possible D gene (6 bases). This CDR3 has 15 residues. CDR1 and CDR2 (germline): SGHRS, YFSETQ. V was cut by 3 bases and J by 2 bases, with 15 bases left in between. The CDR3: CASSWGDGRPYEQYF. The CDR3 DNA follows: TGCGCCAGCAGCTGGGGGGACGGGAGACCCTACGAGCAGTACTTC.

The table lists this clone with a few counts. The chain couples TRBV28 to TRBJ1-5; unclear D gene. Trimming removed 6 bases at V and 5 bases at J, with 17 bases between. The CDR3 spans 15 residues. The germline gives CDR1 MDHEN, CDR2 SYDVKM. In DNA form, the CDR3 reads TGTGCCAGCAGCCCCCTTGGGGTGGTTTATCAGCCCCAGCATTTT. Its translation: CASSPLGVVYQPQHF.

This clone was seen once. The V call is TRBV5-1, the J call TRBJ2-2, with D possibly being TRBD1 (5 bases). The CDR3 sequence is 15 residues long. Germline CDR1 is SGHRS and CDR2 is YFSETQ. Trimming took 0 bases from V and 6 from J, leaving 12 bases between them. The CDR3 sequence: CASSLVTIRAGELFF. The CDR3 nucleotides are TGCGCCAGCAGCTTGGTAACTATCAGGGCCGGGGAGCTGTTTTTT.

The chain is built from TRBV6-1 and TRBJ2-2; 8 bases match TRBD1. Germline V gives CDR1 MNHNS, CDR2 SASEGT. The CDR3 has 18 amino acids. With V trimmed by 2 bases and J by 2 bases, 10 bases remained unmatched. The CDR3 reads CASSEIGWDRPNTGELFF. As DNA, the CDR3 is TGTGCCAGCAGTGAAATAGGTTGGGACAGGCCTAACACCGGGGAGCTGTTTTTT.

This sequence joins TRBV19 and TRBJ2-1, with 7 bases identical to TRBD2. The germline V gene has CDR1 LNHDA and CDR2 SQIVND (reference sequence). This CDR3 is 15 amino acids long. V lost 4 bases to trimming and J lost 10 bases; unmatched junction nucleotides: 13. The chain's CDR3 is CASSRPLPGTTEQFF. The DNA for the CDR3 is TGTGCCAGTAGTAGACCCCTCCCCGGGACTACCGAGCAGTTCTTC.